One TCR beta chain is described in this entry. Its antigen remains unidentified. Within one base of it there is no much larger clone, and no base qualities were kept. This specimen comes from a study of metastatic and nonmetastatic thyroid tumors (TCRdb year 2020). With regard to the full study: For patients with malignant and with benign thyroid disease, the researchers compared repertoires between peripheral blood samples and tumor or nodule tissue samples. General study outcomes and caveats: In both blood and tumor samples, TCR beta diversity was reported to be significantly higher in malignant tumors than in benign nodules.

None of the patients had been given any treatment before thyroid surgery. Using T-cell receptor beta sequencing, the study looked back at clinical samples from patients collected from about 2011 to 2018. To prepare the library, PCR was applied. Data came from an Illumina HiSeq 4000. The TCR beta-chain CDR3 region of each patient was profiled by high-throughput sequencing. In the original analysis: CDR3 differences across clinicopathological groups were used to build a classifier for discriminating distant-metastatic papillary thyroid cancer patients. The Shannon index was used to measure repertoire diversity, and the Morisita-Horn index was used to measure how similar tumor and blood repertoires were. TCRdb reanalyzed the raw reads on its own, using fastp at Q25 for trimming and MiXCR for clone calling, and kept in-frame beta chains. These V and J calls derive from TCRdb rather than the authors' analysis. The sample records about 40,000 clones, approximately 12% of which are singletons. The ten largest make up 9% to 9.5% of the sample.

The CDR3 runs 17 residues from the cysteine to the phenylalanine. Just CDR3 DNA is preserved here, 51 bases in frame from base 1. The germline V gene sets CDR1 to MNHEY and CDR2 to SVGEGT. Cut back by 0 bases and 0 bases, the V and J ends lie 14 bases apart. This TCR derives from a female donor with papillary thyroid cancer or a benign thyroid nodule (not recorded which). Some clones in this sample may be carry-over from other donors' samples. The sequenced sample consisted of blood. This chain is built from TRBV6-2 or TRBV6-3 and TRBJ1-1, with an unclear D gene assignment. Here the CDR3 is given as CASSYSSRPGMNTEAFF. The DNA reads as follows: TGTGCCAGCAGTTACTCGAGTCGGCCGGGAATGAACACTGAAGCTTTCTTT.